The 20 T cell receptor beta chains presented below share a single source sample, sequenced in a study of tumor and adjacent non-tumor tissue in lung cancer (dated by TCRdb to the late 2010s). Libraries were prepared through multiplex PCR. Sequencer: Illumina HiSeq 2500. TCRbeta libraries were constructed through three rounds of nested PCR with primers (Table S4) according to protocols adapted from ARM-PCR. TCRdb itself trimmed the public reads at Q25 with fastp, ran MiXCR and retained productive beta chains. Merged by CDR3 protein, the rows form single entries marked with the most common genes and DNA. In all, the sample holds about 98,000 distinct CDR3 sequences, and roughly 78% of those were seen once. The ten largest make up less than 40% of the sample. Bulk unsorted tissue served as the source for RNA extraction, and RNA quality was assessed using a NanoDrop ND-1000 and an Agilent 2100. Distant non-tumor tissue taken more than 3 cm from the tumor edge was used as the normal lung sample.

Sequencing was done on a sample of distant non-tumor lung tissue. The receptors derive from a man between 60 and 70 years old with small cell lung cancer.

Note on this clonotype: At one boundary the junction diverges from the germline segment, which might be a read error. The chain has TRBV20-1 and TRBJ2-1; the match to TRBD2 covers 14 bases. This CDR3 has 14 amino acids. Germline assignment: CDR1 DFQATT and CDR2 SNEGSKA (reference sequence). The CDR3 here is CSVVGTSGSDEQFF. CDR3 DNA sequence: TGCAGTGTTGTTGGGACTAGCGGGAGTGATGAGCAGTTTTTC.

The sample holds a few counts of this clonotype. A read error may produce the germline difference seen at one junction end. This sequence joins TRBV5-6 and TRBJ2-4; the D gene is possibly TRBD1 (7 bases). Germline-derived CDR1 and CDR2 are SGHDT and YYEEEE. This CDR3 comprises 18 residues. CDR3 protein: CASSLRPLGGTVRNIRYF. Here the CDR3 DNA reads TGTGCCAGCAGCTTACGGCCCCTCGGCGGGACAGTGAGAAACATTCGGTACTTC.

Written as DNA, the CDR3 is TGTGCCAGTAGTATCCGTTCTCAAGAGACCCAGTACTTC. It translates to CASSIRSQETQYF. The rearrangement joins TRBV12-3 or TRBV12-4 to TRBJ2-5; D is unclear. V was cut by 9 bases and J by 2 bases, with 13 bases left in between. This CDR3 has 13 residues.

V gene TRBV20-1 combines with J gene TRBJ1-1; possible D gene TRBD1, 6 bases. This CDR3 has 12 residues. CDR1 DFQATT and CDR2 SNEGSKA come from the germline V gene (reference sequence). With 8 bases removed from V and 1 base from J, the gap between germline ends came to 11 bases. CDR3 residues: CSIGGQNTEAFF. In nucleotides, the CDR3 is TGCAGTATTGGGGGACAGAACACTGAAGCTTTCTTT.

Points on this clonotype: The CDR3 carries no conserved terminal phenylalanine or tryptophan, so it likely arises from a read error. The CDR3 protein is CASLQPWRGLNTEAFS. In DNA form, the CDR3 reads TGTGCCAGCCTACAGCCATGGCGGGGGTTAAATACTGAAGCTTTCTCT. The V and J genes are TRBV11-2 and TRBJ1-1, with D possibly TRBD1 on 5 matching bases. Trimming stripped 8 bases from V and 5 bases from J, with 24 bases between. The CDR3 spans 16 residues. Per germline, CDR1 SGHAT and CDR2 FQNNGV.

Turning to this clonotype: At one of its ends the junction is not consistent with the germline gene, which may arise from a read error. V gene TRBV20-1 combines with J gene TRBJ2-1; 10 nucleotides agree with TRBD2. This CDR3 spans 17 amino acids. Germline CDR1 DFQATT, CDR2 SNEGSKA (reference sequence). CDR3 bases: TGCAGTGTCCCGGGACTAGCGAAAGGGGGACTCTACAACGAGCAGTTCTTC. Translated: CSVPGLAKGGLYNEQFF.

With regard to this clonotype: One junction end disagrees with the germline gene, perhaps due to a read error. The CDR3 spells CASSSKRAQVGVETHYF. The CDR3 nucleotides are TGTGCCAGCAGCTCAAAAAGGGCACAGGTAGGAGTCGAGACCCATTACTTC. The rearrangement links TRBV7-9 to TRBJ2-5, with D perhaps matching TRBD1 (5 bases). CDR1 and CDR2 from the germline V gene are SEHNR and FQNEAQ (reference sequence). This CDR3 contains 17 residues. The entire variable domain, with the rest obtained from reference TRBV7-9 and TRBJ2-5, is as follows: DTGVSQNPRHKITKRGQNVTFRCDPISEHNRLYWYRQTLGQGPEFLTYFQNEAQLEKSRLLSDRFSAERPKGSFSTLEIQRTEQGDSAMYLCASSSKRAQVGVETHYFGPGTRLLVL.

J is TRBJ1-1 and V is TRBV5-6; no clear D gene. This CDR3 has 13 residues. Germline CDR1 and CDR2: SGHDT and YYEEEE. V lost 1 base, J lost 4 bases, and 8 bases lay in between. The CDR3 here is CASSLKDSTEAFF. The CDR3 region has the DNA TGTGCCAGCAGCTTGAAGGATAGCACTGAAGCTTTCTTT.

Concerning this clonotype itself: Since a much larger clone is just one base distant, this may be a read error. The chain is built from TRBV19 and TRBJ2-3; D possibly matches TRBD1 or TRBD2 (5 bases each). Germline-derived CDR1 and CDR2 are LNHDA and SQIVND (reference sequence). The CDR3 extends over 15 amino acids. DNA for the CDR3: TGTGCCAGTAGTATAACGGGGACCAGCACAGATACGCAGTTTTTT. Translated: CASSITGTSTDTQFF.

Concerning this clonotype itself: One end of the junction is discordant with germline, which a read error may explain. The V and J genes are TRBV11-3 and TRBJ2-7; D uncertain. Germline values: CDR1 SGHNT, CDR2 YENEEA. This CDR3 is built from 12 residues. The CDR3 protein is CACSLTGYEQYF. Written as DNA, the CDR3 is TGTGCCTGCAGCTTAACCGGGTACGAGCAATATTTC. The full variable domain, its missing parts supplied by reference TRBV11-3 and TRBJ2-7, is EAGVVQSPRYKIIEKKQPVAFWCNPISGHNTLYWYLQNLGQGPELLIRYENEEAVDDSQLPKDRFSAERLKGVDSTLKIQPAELGDSAVYLCACSLTGYEQYFGPGTRLTVT.

As regards this clonotype: A much bigger clone sits one base away, suggesting this may be a read error. The chain is built from TRBV20-1 and TRBJ2-1; no definite D call. Germline V gene lookup returns CDR1 DFQATT and CDR2 SNEGSKA (reference sequence). The CDR3 covers 15 residues. V was trimmed by 4 bases and J by 2 bases, leaving 15 bases between them. The CDR3 here is CSAKQEPAPYNEQFF. The CDR3 DNA reads TGCAGTGCTAAACAAGAACCAGCGCCCTACAATGAGCAGTTCTTC.

To note about this clonotype: One end of the junction varies from germline; a read error may be responsible. The CDR3 DNA reads as TGTGCTAGCAGTCACTCGCATCCCCGGCAGGAAAAACTGTTCTTT. This translates into CASSHSHPRQEKLFF. The V gene is TRBV6-6, the J gene TRBJ1-4; D not resolved. The V gene's germline CDR1 is MNHNY and CDR2 SVGAGI (reference sequence). The CDR3 totals 15 residues.

The chain uses TRBV14 and TRBJ2-1, with D hard to call. The V end was cut by 6 bases, the J end by 9 bases, with 15 bases between. Germline V gene lookup returns CDR1 SGHDN and CDR2 FVKESK. The CDR3 runs to 13 residues. In DNA, the CDR3 is TGTGCCAGCAGATTAAGTAGCCTTGGTGAGCAGTTCTTC. Amino acid sequence: CASRLSSLGEQFF. Complete variable domain (other parts from reference TRBV14 and TRBJ2-1): EAGVTQFPSHSVIEKGQTVTLRCDPISGHDNLYWYRRVMGKEIKFLLHFVKESKQDESGMPNNRFLAERTGGTYSTLKVQPAELEDSGVYFCASRLSSLGEQFFGPGTRLTVL.

This chain connects TRBV7-9 to TRBJ2-3; the D is unclear. CDR3 size: 12 residues. Germline CDR1 and CDR2: SEHNR and FQNEAQ (reference sequence). V was pared by 6 bases and J by 4 bases, with 8 bases between. CDR3 sequence: CASRSNPDTQYF. Here the CDR3 DNA reads TGTGCCAGCAGGTCGAACCCAGATACGCAGTATTTT. Variable domain in full (rest from reference TRBV7-9 and TRBJ2-3): DTGVSQNPRHKITKRGQNVTFRCDPISEHNRLYWYRQTLGQGPEFLTYFQNEAQLEKSRLLSDRFSAERPKGSFSTLEIQRTEQGDSAMYLCASRSNPDTQYFGPGTRLTVL.

The CDR3 nucleotides are TGTGCCAGCACTTACGGGCTCAGGGCGGGACTAGTATCCTACGAGCCATACTTC. Its translation is CASTYGLRAGLVSYEPYF. This sequence joins TRBV6-1 and TRBJ2-7; 8 bases fit TRBD2. J gave up 13 bases and V 7 bases, and 30 bases lay outside the gene matches. The CDR3 extends over 18 amino acids. The germline gives CDR1 MNHNS, CDR2 SASEGT.

Comments on this clonotype: At one end the junction does not follow the germline gene, possibly because of a read error. The V call is TRBV28, the J call TRBJ2-7, with 10 positions matching TRBD1. The CDR3 has 14 amino acids. Germline assignment: CDR1 MDHEN and CDR2 SYDVKM. CDR3 in DNA: TGTGCTAGCAGAACCGGGACAGGGGCCTACAAGCAGTACTTC. Translation: CASRTGTGAYKQYF.

About this clonotype itself: Its ends do not fully match the called genes, so a read error is possible. The rearrangement uses TRBV6-1 and TRBJ1-4; possibly TRBD1 for D (6 bases). The CDR3 is 14 residues long. The germline V gene has CDR1 MNHNS and CDR2 SASEGT. Here the CDR3 reads CASNEGGEDEKLFF. CDR3 in DNA: TGTGCCAGCAATGAAGGGGGGGAGGATGAAAAACTGTTTTTT.

This sequence joins TRBV29-1 and TRBJ2-1; D is tentatively TRBD1 or TRBD2 (6 bases each). V lost 4 bases and J 0 bases, leaving 22 bases between the germline ends. This CDR3 has 18 residues. In germline, CDR1 is SQVTM, CDR2 ANQGSEA. The CDR3 sequence is CSVAGGLAGVSSYNEQFF. DNA for the CDR3: TGCAGCGTTGCTGGGGGGCTAGCAGGAGTGAGCTCCTACAATGAGCAGTTCTTC.

This chain connects TRBV11-2 to TRBJ2-1; D may be TRBD1 (5 bases). Germline CDR1 and CDR2: SGHAT and FQNNGV. The CDR3 extends over 17 amino acids. V lost 10 bases to trimming and J lost 0 bases, with 22 bases between them. The CDR3 nucleotides are TGTGCCAACATCGTAGTGACAGCCCAGAGCTCCTACAATGAGCAGTTCTTC. Protein product: CANIVVTAQSSYNEQFF.

Concerning this clonotype itself: The junction departs from germline at one end; a sequencing error may be responsible. The V gene is TRBV29-1, the J gene TRBJ2-7; possibly TRBD1 for D (6 bases). The CDR3 covers 12 residues. Per the germline V gene, CDR1 is SQVTM and CDR2 is ANQGSEA. CDR3 loop: CSVRDTPYEHYF. The CDR3 DNA is TGCAGCGTCCGGGACACCCCCTACGAGCACTACTTC.